Each of the 10 T cell receptor beta chains below was sequenced from the same sample in a study of cytomegalovirus exposure and HLA in healthy donors. Use of 60 Vbeta and 13 Jbeta primers characterized the PCR. Sequencing used immunoSEQ multiplex PCR; TCRdb keeps in-frame clones, though not all of them. The data hold 200,000 to 250,000 clones, with 76% observed a single time. Sequencing used PBMCs. The source is a man between 18 and 35 years old in good health and CMV-seronegative.

V usage is TRBV5-1 and J usage is TRBJ2-5; possible D gene TRBD2, 6 bases. The DNA end lines up better with TRBJ2-7; the J call may be wrong. Germline V lookup: CDR1 SGHRS, CDR2 YFSETQ. The CDR3 length is 15 residues. The CDR3 DNA reads as TGCGCCAGCAGCTTGGCTGGGACTCGCTCCTACGAGCAGTACTTC. It codes for CASSLAGTRSYEQYF.

The chain couples TRBV2 to TRBJ2-1; TRBD2 matches 8 bases. Germline-derived CDR1 and CDR2 are SNHLY and FYNNEI. J gave up 3 bases and V 6 bases, and 4 bases lay outside the gene matches. CDR3 length: 14 amino acids. The CDR3 spells CASRALAGYNEQFF. CDR3 DNA sequence: TGTGCCAGCAGGGCCCTAGCGGGCTACAATGAGCAGTTCTTC.

This clone has just one count. This chain connects TRBV4-2 to TRBJ1-3; D perhaps matches TRBD1 (5 bases). The V end lost 4 bases, the J end lost 4 bases, and 14 bases lay between the germline ends. CDR3 length equals 15 residues. Per the germline V gene, CDR1 is LGHNA and CDR2 is YNFKEQ. The CDR3 region is CASSPSRTPGNTIYF. The CDR3, as DNA: TGTGCCAGCAGCCCATCCCGGACACCCGGAAACACCATATATTTT.

The V and J genes are TRBV25-1 and TRBJ1-1, with D perhaps TRBD1 (6 bases). The CDR3 extends over 13 amino acids. CDR1 and CDR2 (germline): MGHDK, SYGVNS. V was shortened by 5 bases and J by 6 bases, with 13 bases between the two germline ends. The CDR3 region has the DNA TGTGCCAGCAGTCACAGGGTAGGGGCTGAAGCTTTCTTT. Translating gives CASSHRVGAEAFF.

This chain uses TRBV5-6 with TRBJ1-2, with a possible D match to TRBD1 (6 bases). From germline, CDR1 is SGHDT and CDR2 YYEEEE. Trimming cost V 1 base and J 1 base, with 11 bases left between them. The CDR3 runs 15 residues. Here the CDR3 DNA reads TGTGCCAGCAGCTTGTTGGACAGTTTTAACTATGGCTACACCTTC. It is translated as CASSLLDSFNYGYTF.

The chain is built from TRBV28 and TRBJ2-1, with D perhaps TRBD1 (6 bases). The V gene's germline CDR1 is MDHEN and CDR2 SYDVKM. There are 17 residues in the CDR3. Trimming pared 3 bases from V and 2 bases from J, leaving 17 bases between. In DNA form, the CDR3 reads TGTGCCAGCAGTTTCTCACAGGGATCAGCGGCCTACAATGAGCAGTTCTTC. Amino acid sequence: CASSFSQGSAAYNEQFF.

This sequence joins TRBV6-6 and TRBJ2-7, with TRBD1 as a possible D gene (6 bases). CDR3 length: 14 amino acids. Germline CDR1 MNHNY, CDR2 SVGAGI (reference sequence). V was cut by 0 bases and J by 1 base, with 7 bases left in between. As DNA, the CDR3 is TGTGCCAGCAGTTACTCCGGGACATCCTACGAGCAGTACTTC. It yields the protein CASSYSGTSYEQYF.

This chain joins TRBV5-6 and TRBJ1-4; TRBD1 agrees at 7 bases. The CDR3 consists of 15 residues. From germline, CDR1 is SGHDT and CDR2 YYEEEE. V lost 3 bases to trimming and J lost 4 bases; unmatched junction nucleotides: 6. For the CDR3, the DNA is TGTGCCAGCAGCTCCACGACAGGGTTTAATGAAAAACTGTTTTTT. It codes for CASSSTTGFNEKLFF.

This clone was seen a few times. The gene calls are TRBV4-1 and TRBJ1-1; TRBD1 is a possible D gene (5 bases). The CDR3 sequence is 15 residues long. Trimming took off 2 bases at V and 5 bases at J, with 15 bases between the two ends. CDR1 is MGHRA, CDR2 YSYEKL, per germline. The CDR3, as DNA: TGCGCCAGCAGCCAACCAGGAAGGGGAAATACTGAAGCTTTCTTT. As protein: CASSQPGRGNTEAFF.

This chain connects TRBV14 to TRBJ1-2, with no clear D. Trimming took off 0 bases at V and 4 bases at J, with 6 bases between the two ends. The CDR3 contains 13 residues. CDR1 and CDR2 from the germline V gene are SGHDN and FVKESK. The CDR3 nucleotides read TGTGCCAGCAGCCAAGATTACAGCTATGGCTACACCTTC. Amino acid sequence: CASSQDYSYGYTF.